This TCR beta chain is drawn from a study of T cells in Graves' hyperthyroidism and ophthalmopathy. The CDR3 regions of TCR beta were amplified from RNA transcripts. The study used the HTBI primer set for a first-round RT-PCR of the TCR CDR3. TCRdb used MiXCR to reprocess the multiplex PCR reads, holding one entry per CDR3 protein. The sample holds 190,000 or so distinct CDR3 sequences; around 19% are singletons and the top ten take over 35%. What was sequenced was blood. The clonotype comes from a man between 35 and 55 years old with Graves' hyperthyroidism.

The CDR3 loop is CASRTTSGETYNEQFF. In DNA, the CDR3 is TGTGCCAGCAGAACAACTAGCGGGGAAACCTACAATGAGCAGTTCTTC. The chain has TRBV7-9 and TRBJ2-1; 10 bases fit TRBD2. CDR1 SEHNR and CDR2 FQNEAQ come from the germline V gene (reference sequence). V lost 6 bases, J lost 2 bases, and 7 bases stayed unmatched. CDR3 length equals 16 residues.